Sequencing of this TCR beta chain was carried out in a study of shared clonotypes between healthy human individuals. Whole-study context: The donor pool was made up of two women and a few men aged 18 to 49. Points from the study as a whole: About 5% of naive CD4 clonotypes were shared across a few donors. In contrast to clonotypes shared by all four donors, non-shared clonotypes had lower generation probabilities.

This clone showed up just once. What it binds is unknown. Sorted-subset replicate PCR reactions were performed with roughly 200 ng DNA, corresponding to tens of thousands of T cell genomes. Here immunoSEQ multiplex PCR was the method, and the copy in TCRdb shows in-frame clones only, minus some. This table holds about 2.1 million clones, just over 90% found once. CD8 cells regarded as naive lacked CD45RO, were positively chosen for CCR7, and omitted terminally differentiated effector memory CD45RA+ cells. The V end was cut by 4 bases, the J end by 6 bases, with 15 bases between. CDR1 and CDR2 from the germline V gene are SGHDN and FVKESK. CDR3 length: 14 residues.

Material: naive CD8+ T cells from PBMCs. The sequence came from a man between 18 and 35 years old in good health. Some clones in this sample may be carry-over from other donors' samples. The chain is built from TRBV14 and TRBJ1-1, with a weak D call TRBD1 (6 bases). DNA for the CDR3: TGTGCCAGCAGCCCTGGTTGGGGGGGCTCTGAAGCTTTCTTT. Translation gives CASSPGWGGSEAFF.